This TCR beta chain came from a study of regulatory T cells in long-lasting Graves disease. Study-level results: Newly diagnosed Graves' patients exceeded persistent ones in TCR diversity.

This clonotype was observed many times. Antigen unknown. Trimming left V 0 bases short and J 12 bases short, with 10 bases between. The germline V gene has CDR1 KGHDR and CDR2 SFDVKD. CDR3 length equals 12 residues. Time point specified: newly diagnosed GD, antithyroid drugs for less than 3 months. Preparation of the TCR library used RNA extracted from PBMCs. Blood from the periphery, approximately 8.6 milliliters in all, was drawn into EDTA tubes. For TCR beta, libraries came from iRepertoire HTBI primers and Arm-PCR of CDR3 regions. In TCRdb, the multiplex PCR reads were re-called with MiXCR into one record per CDR3 protein. The repertoire holds a few hundred thousand distinct CDR3 sequences, with about 20% as singletons. These data also featured in a second study, about T cells in Graves' hyperthyroidism and ophthalmopathy.

This sequence originates from a woman aged 25 to 39 with Graves disease. This specimen was peripheral blood mononuclear cells (PBMCs), taken at new diagnosis, from a patient treated with antithyroid drugs. The chain joins TRBV24-1 to TRBJ1-1; TRBD1 is a possible D gene (5 bases). CDR3 nucleotides: TGTGCCACCAGTGATTTGGAGGGGTGGACTTTCTTT. It translates to CATSDLEGWTFF.